This record covers a single T cell receptor beta chain. This sample stems from a study of graft-versus-host responses after intestinal transplantation. This table comes from immunoSEQ multiplex PCR, and its TCRdb copy is limited to in-frame clones, with some not included. Of 9,900 or so clones detected, 86% appear once; the ten largest clones hold 5.2%. Lymphocytes (intraepithelial and lamina propria) were released by processing the graft tissue. Material: ileum tissue, obtained 729 days after intestinal transplantation. The receptor was isolated from a human patient who received an intestinal transplant, so some T cells may come from the graft donor.

Written as DNA, the CDR3 is TGTGCCAGCAGCTACAGGACAGGATACTCTGGAAACACCATATATTTT. Translation gives CASSYRTGYSGNTIYF. The V gene is TRBV7-2, the J gene TRBJ1-3, with 7 bases identical to TRBD1. V trimming: 4 bases; J trimming: 0 bases; junction bases outside the gene matches: 6. CDR1 is SGHTA and CDR2 is FQGNSA in the germline V gene. CDR3 length: 16 residues.